The 11 T cell receptor beta chains given below trace back to one sample, sequenced in a study of cytomegalovirus exposure and HLA in healthy donors. Vbeta (60) and Jbeta (13) primers were used in the PCR. Using immunoSEQ multiplex PCR, the repertoire was profiled, and TCRdb retains in-frame clones only, with some absent. The sample carries 130,000 to 150,000 clones, about 82% recorded once. The sequencing input was PBMCs. The receptors come from a woman in her 40s in good health and CMV-seropositive.

This sequence joins TRBV5-1 and TRBJ1-1, with TRBD1 identical over 7 bases. The junction had 10 bases not matched to a gene; V was cut back by 4 bases and J by 1 base. This CDR3 has 16 residues. Germline V gene sequence: CDR1 SGHRS, CDR2 YFSETQ. The CDR3 nucleotides read TGCGCCAGCAGCGACGGGGGGGGACAGAGGAACACTGAAGCTTTCTTT. As protein: CASSDGGGQRNTEAFF.

V usage is TRBV6-1 and J usage is TRBJ2-7, with a possible D match to TRBD2 (5 bases). This CDR3 spans 15 amino acids. Germline assignment: CDR1 MNHNS and CDR2 SASEGT. Trimming cost V 6 bases and J 0 bases, with 15 bases left between them. The chain's CDR3 is CASRDFTVSSYEQYF. In nucleotides, the CDR3 is TGTGCCAGCAGGGACTTCACGGTTAGCTCCTACGAGCAGTACTTC.

The V call is TRBV6-1, the J call TRBJ1-2, with D possibly being TRBD1 (5 bases). V was pared by 5 bases and J by 3 bases, with 13 bases between. Germline V gene data show CDR1 as MNHNS and CDR2 as SASEGT. CDR3 length equals 14 residues. The CDR3 sequence: CASSLREEDYGYTF. The CDR3 DNA sequence: TGTGCCAGCAGTCTCAGGGAGGAGGACTATGGCTACACCTTC.

This chain uses TRBV30 with TRBJ2-7; D is possibly TRBD2 (5 bases). The germline V and J ends were trimmed by 3 bases and 3 bases, with 12 bases remaining between them. Germline CDR1 reads GTSNPN; CDR2 reads SVGIG (reference sequence). There are 13 residues in the CDR3. CDR3 nucleotide sequence: TGTGCCTGGAGCCCCTTCGGGGACTACGAGCAGTACTTC. As protein: CAWSPFGDYEQYF.

This clone was seen only once. V is TRBV4-2 and J is TRBJ2-7, with 10 bases lining up with TRBD2. V dropped 0 bases and J dropped 5; count of bases not matched to a gene: 4. Germline-derived CDR1 and CDR2 are LGHNA and YNFKEQ. The CDR3 runs 15 residues. In DNA form, the CDR3 reads TGTGCCAGCAGCCAAGAAACTAGCGGGAAGGACGAGCAGTACTTC. Translation gives CASSQETSGKDEQYF.

The chain employs TRBV5-1 and TRBJ2-6; 7 bases agree with TRBD1. The germline V gene encodes CDR1 SGHRS and CDR2 YFSETQ. There are 17 residues in the CDR3. After removal of 0 bases from V and 2 bases from J, the junction contained 5 bases not matched to a gene. This chain's CDR3 is CASSLERQGTGANVLTF. Written as DNA, the CDR3 is TGCGCCAGCAGCTTGGAGAGACAGGGTACTGGGGCCAACGTCCTGACTTTC.

The chain couples TRBV5-4 to TRBJ2-1; 12 nucleotides align to TRBD2. Germline assignment: CDR1 SGHNT and CDR2 YYREEE (reference sequence). This CDR3 has 14 amino acids. V lost 4 bases to trimming and J lost 5 bases; unmatched junction nucleotides: 1. Here the CDR3 DNA reads TGTGCCAGCAGCAGGACTAGCGGGAACAATGAGCAGTTCTTC. Encoded protein: CASSRTSGNNEQFF.

This clone was counted a single time. CDR3 amino acids: CASSFGQGLGYTF. The CDR3 DNA is TGTGCCAGCAGTTTTGGGCAGGGGCTTGGCTACACCTTC. This chain uses TRBV27 with TRBJ1-2, with D possibly matching TRBD1 (6 bases). The germline V gene has CDR1 MNHEY and CDR2 SMNVEV (reference sequence). This CDR3 contains 13 residues. Trimming left V 3 bases short and J 7 bases short, with 12 bases between.

The V gene is TRBV30, the J gene TRBJ2-7, with 7 nucleotides matching TRBD1. Looked up from germline, CDR1 is GTSNPN and CDR2 is SVGIG (reference sequence). The CDR3 is made up of 13 amino acids. The V segment lost 0 bases and the J segment 2 bases; nucleotides outside the gene matches: 1. CDR3 sequence (DNA): TGTGCCTGGAGTGTCGGGACAGCCTACGAGCAGTACTTC. This sequence encodes CAWSVGTAYEQYF.

CDR3 coding DNA: TGTGCCTGGAGTGTTACAGGGGGATCTCGTGAAGCTTTCTTT. Its translation: CAWSVTGGSREAFF. The J gene is TRBJ1-1, the V gene TRBV30, with 8 positions matching TRBD1. Germline CDR1 is GTSNPN and CDR2 is SVGIG (reference sequence). V trimming: 0 bases; J trimming: 7 bases; junction bases outside the gene matches: 7. This CDR3 has 14 residues.

The chain is built from TRBV11-2 and TRBJ2-1, with 9 bases identical to TRBD1. V trimming: 2 bases; J trimming: 7 bases; junction bases outside the gene matches: 9. This CDR3 is 16 amino acids long. The V gene's germline CDR1 is SGHAT and CDR2 FQNNGV. DNA for the CDR3: TGTGCCAGCAGCTTACCAACAGGGGGCAGGGGTAATGAGCAGTTCTTC. It yields the protein CASSLPTGGRGNEQFF.